Sequencing of this TCR beta chain was carried out in a study of technical replicates of blood from several donors. Profiling relied on immunoSEQ multiplex PCR, and the TCRdb table lists in-frame clones only, not all of them. Of nearly 80,000 clones listed, around 90% are singletons. The sequencing sample was made of T cells isolated from PBMCs. The source is a human donor in good health.

CDR3 sequence (DNA): TGTGCCAGCAGCTTTGACATTCATACTGAAAAACTGTTTTTT. Translating it yields CASSFDIHTEKLFF. This chain joins TRBV5-4 and TRBJ1-4; D is unclear. The V end lost 2 bases, the J end lost 7 bases, and 12 bases lay between the germline ends. Germline V gives CDR1 SGHNT, CDR2 YYREEE (reference sequence). The CDR3 is 14 residues long.